This is a list of T cell receptor beta chains from one sample in a study of human T cells and chemical hapten exposure. Each CDR3 protein gets one entry after TCRdb re-called the RACE reads with MiXCR. This sample yields some 45,000 distinct CDR3 sequences, of which around 10% are seen a single time; roughly 15% belongs to the top ten. Sequencing was performed on whole blood, taken in connection with sensitization to the hapten diphenylcyclopropenone (DPC). These TCRs come from a woman between 40 and 50 years old with alopecia areata. Some clones in this sample may be carry-over from other donors' samples. Both conserved end residues are part of each CDR3. A D gene is named only where the DNA matches it firmly. Clone sizes are given selectively: once, few, many, or a class where the clone is expanded.

J gene | D gene | CDR3 length | V gene | clone size | CDR3 DNA | CDR3 protein
TRBJ2-3 | NA | 15 | TRBV10-3 | many | TGTGCCATCAGTGACCGGGGCTCGGGGGCAGATACGCAGTATTTT | CAISDRGSGADTQYF
TRBJ2-1 | NA | 14 | TRBV6-4 | medium-sized | TGTGCCAGCAGTGACGGGCAGGATAGCAATGAGCAGTTCTTC | CASSDGQDSNEQFF
TRBJ2-3 | NA | 12 | TRBV3-1 | few | TGTGCCAGCAGCCAAGGTGGTGTAACGCAGTATTTT | CASSQGGVTQYF
TRBJ1-1 | NA | 15 | TRBV7-2 | many | TGTGCCAGCAGCTTAAGTTTGCAGAGTAACACTGAAGCTTTCTTT | CASSLSLQSNTEAFF
TRBJ2-3 | TRBD2 | 16 | TRBV27 | many | TGTGCCAGCACCAGGATTACGGGGGGGCCAGCAGATACGCAGTATTTT | CASTRITGGPADTQYF
TRBJ2-2 | NA | 17 | TRBV5-6 | many | TGTGCCAGCAGCTTCCTCGGACTCTTCGCGAACACCGGGGAGCTGTTTTTT | CASSFLGLFANTGELFF
TRBJ1-5 | TRBD1 | 15 | TRBV5-5 | few | TGTGCCAGCAGCCTCCATGGACAGGGCAATCAGCCCCAGCATTTT | CASSLHGQGNQPQHF
TRBJ2-7 | TRBD1 | 13 | TRBV30 | many | TGTGCCTGGACCGTTGGGACAGGCTACGAGCAGTACTTC | CAWTVGTGYEQYF
TRBJ1-5 | NA | 13 | TRBV7-2 | many | TGTGCCAGCAGCTTTTACGTGGATCAGCCCCAGCATTTT | CASSFYVDQPQHF
TRBJ2-7 | TRBD1 | 14 | TRBV11-3 | many | TGTGCCAGCAGCCCACGACAGGGAAGCAGCGAGCAGTACTTC | CASSPRQGSSEQYF
TRBJ2-7 | TRBD2 | 12 | TRBV27 | many | TGTGCCAGCAGTCCGGGAGGCCACGAGCAGTACTTC | CASSPGGHEQYF
TRBJ2-3 | TRBD2 | 15 | TRBV30 | many | TGTGCCTGGACTAGCGGGGGGACCCTCACAGATACGCAGTATTTT | CAWTSGGTLTDTQYF
TRBJ1-1 | NA | 13 | TRBV29-1 | NA | TGCAGCGTCTCGGACAGCCCAAACACTGAAGCTTTCTTT | CSVSDSPNTEAFF
TRBJ2-6 | NA | 13 | TRBV12-3/TRBV12-4 | many | TGTGCCAGCAGGCAGTCTGGGGCCAACGTCCTGACTTTC | CASRQSGANVLTF
TRBJ2-2 | TRBD2 | 16 | TRBV7-2 | many | TGTGCCAGCAGCTTAGACGGGGGGGCTAACACCGGGGAGCTGTTTTTT | CASSLDGGANTGELFF
TRBJ2-1 | NA | 16 | TRBV2 | NA | TGTGCCAGCAGTGATTCATTGGCAGGGACGGGCAATGAGCAGTTCTTC | CASSDSLAGTGNEQFF
TRBJ1-1 | NA | 14 | TRBV7-2 | many | TGTGCCAGCAGCTCCAGGGGAGGGGACACTGAAGCTTTCTTT | CASSSRGGDTEAFF
TRBJ1-1 | TRBD1 | 16 | TRBV4-1 | many | TGCGCCAGCAGCCATGACCGACAGGGAATTGGGACTGAAGCTTTCTTT | CASSHDRQGIGTEAFF
TRBJ2-2 | NA | 15 | TRBV7-6 | many | TGTGCCAGCAGCTCTGACTTACAGGGATCCGGGGAGCCGTTTTTT | CASSSDLQGSGEPFF
TRBJ2-3 | TRBD2 | 16 | TRBV5-1 | many | TGCGCCAGCAGCTCCGGACTAGCGGGGGGGACAGATACGCAGTATTTT | CASSSGLAGGTDTQYF
TRBJ1-5 | NA | 15 | TRBV18 | many | TGTGCCAGCTCAACTTCAGGGGCGAACAATCAGCCCCAGCATTTT | CASSTSGANNQPQHF
TRBJ2-7 | NA | 14 | TRBV7-9 | many | TGTGCCAGCAGCCGCTCAAATTCCGGGTACGAGCAGTACTTC | CASSRSNSGYEQYF
TRBJ1-5 | NA | 13 | TRBV6-6 | NA | TGTGCCAGCAGGTTCACAGGGTATCAGCCCCAGCATTTT | CASRFTGYQPQHF
TRBJ2-1 | TRBD2 | 13 | TRBV5-1 | many | TGCGCCAGTGGGACTAGCGCTGACAATGAGCAGTTCTTC | CASGTSADNEQFF
TRBJ1-1 | NA | 15 | TRBV5-4 | many | TGTGCCAGCAGCCCACGCCGGCAGGTCGGCACTGAAGCTTTCTTT | CASSPRRQVGTEAFF
TRBJ2-7 | NA | 12 | TRBV24-1 | many | TGTGCCACCAGTGATCGAGGGGGCGAGCAGTACTTC | CATSDRGGEQYF
TRBJ2-1 | TRBD2 | 16 | TRBV3-1 | NA | TGTGCCAGCAGCCCTCCCGGACTAGCGGGGGGGAATGAGCAGTTCTTC | CASSPPGLAGGNEQFF
TRBJ2-7 | NA | 13 | TRBV6-1 | many | TGTGCCAGCAGTGGACATGTAAGGGGCGAGCAGTACTTC | CASSGHVRGEQYF
TRBJ2-6 | NA | 15 | TRBV6-2/TRBV6-3 | many | TGTGCCAGCAGCCGCGACGGAGCTGGGGCCAACGTCCTGACTTTC | CASSRDGAGANVLTF
TRBJ2-7 | NA | 11 | TRBV28 | many | TGTGCCAGCGGGGGGAAGTACGAGCAGTACTTC | CASGGKYEQYF
TRBJ1-1 | NA | 12 | TRBV5-6 | many | TGTGCCAGCAGCGGGGTTAGAGCTGAAGCTTTCTTT | CASSGVRAEAFF
TRBJ2-3 | NA | 14 | TRBV7-8 | many | TGTGCCAGCAGCTCGGATACTAGCACAGATACGCAGTATTTT | CASSSDTSTDTQYF
TRBJ1-6 | NA | 14 | TRBV30 | many | TGTGCCTGGAGTGTGGGAAGGGGGAATTCACCCCTCCACTTT | CAWSVGRGNSPLHF
TRBJ2-1 | TRBD2 | 16 | TRBV7-6 | many | TGTGCCAGCAGCTCTAGCGGTAGCCAATCTACCAATGAGCAGTTCTTC | CASSSSGSQSTNEQFF
TRBJ2-7 | TRBD2 | 12 | TRBV28 | NA | TGTGCCAGCAGTCTCGAGCGGGGGGCGCGGTCTTTC | CASSLERGARSF
TRBJ1-6 | TRBD1 | 14 | TRBV6-2/TRBV6-3 | medium-sized | TGTGCCAGCAGTCCAGGGACAGAAAATTCACCCCTCCACTTT | CASSPGTENSPLHF
TRBJ2-5 | NA | 15 | TRBV7-2 | many | TGTGCCAGCAGCCGGGACGCCGGCCGGAAAGAGACCCAGTACTTC | CASSRDAGRKETQYF
TRBJ2-1 | TRBD2 | 17 | TRBV4-2 | many | TGTGCCAGCAGCCAAGCCGGACTAGCGGGGGCCGGAAATGAGCAGTTCTTC | CASSQAGLAGAGNEQFF
TRBJ2-7 | NA | 11 | TRBV25-1 | many | TGTGCCAGCAGGTTGGGATACGAGCAGTACTTC | CASRLGYEQYF
TRBJ2-5 | TRBD1 | 14 | TRBV11-1 | few | TGTGCCAGCAGCCCAAGGGACAGGAGCGAGACCCAGTACTTC | CASSPRDRSETQYF
TRBJ1-1 | TRBD1 | 10 | TRBV29-1 | few | TGCAGCGTTGGGGGGACAGGGATTTTCTTT | CSVGGTGIFF
TRBJ2-7 | NA | 12 | TRBV3-1 | few | TGTGCCAGCAGCCAAGTCGGCTACGAGCAGTACTTC | CASSQVGYEQYF
TRBJ2-2 | NA | 14 | TRBV28 | many | TGTGCCACTCCGGGGAGAGCAGGAACCGGGGAGCTGTTTTTT | CATPGRAGTGELFF
TRBJ1-4 | NA | 13 | TRBV7-9 | many | TGTGCCAGCAGCTTAGATGCCAGGGATGAACTGTTTTTT | CASSLDARDELFF
TRBJ1-1 | NA | 16 | TRBV6-5 | many | TGTGCCAGCAGTTACTCGCCGGCAGGGGTGAACACTGAAGCTTTCTTT | CASSYSPAGVNTEAFF
TRBJ2-7 | NA | 15 | TRBV4-3 | large | TGCGCCAGCAGCCAAGTTGGGGACGGCTCCTACGAGCAGTACTTC | CASSQVGDGSYEQYF
TRBJ2-1 | TRBD2 | 16 | TRBV5-1 | many | TGCGCCAGCAGGTCTAGCGGGGGGATTACCTACAATGAGCAGTTCTTC | CASRSSGGITYNEQFF